Shown below are 27 T cell receptor beta chains from a single sample sequenced in a study of PD-L1 blockade in urothelial cancer (dated by TCRdb to about 2017). Libraries came from the immunoSEQ multiplex PCR assay. Here the immuneACCESS table is served through TCRdb, limited to in-frame sequences with V and J called. Missing clones are a known gap in these copies; in checked studies unresolved V genes cover under half, and the rest lacks a known reason. The sample table contains approximately 51,000 clones; only one count was recorded for approximately 86% of them. Under 20% of the sample goes to the ten largest clones. Source: PBMCs, taken around atezolizumab (anti-PD-L1) treatment. The receptor set was obtained from a man in his 60s with urothelial cancer.

V gene TRBV9 combines with J gene TRBJ2-4, with D uncertain. Trimming removed 2 bases from V and 0 bases from J, with 9 bases in between. From germline, CDR1 is SGDLS and CDR2 YYNGEE. There are 15 residues in the CDR3. The CDR3 reads CASSVGALAKNIQYF. As DNA, the CDR3 is TGTGCCAGCAGCGTTGGAGCGCTAGCCAAAAACATTCAGTACTTC.

The chain carries TRBV10-2 and TRBJ2-2; 8 bases match TRBD2. The junction had 7 bases not matched to a gene; V was cut back by 6 bases and J by 4 bases. CDR1 WSHSY and CDR2 SAAADI come from the germline V gene. This CDR3 has 15 amino acids. Written as DNA, the CDR3 is TGCGCCAGCAGAGGACTCCGGGAGGGCACCGGGGAGCTGTTTTTT. This encodes CASRGLREGTGELFF.

The chain recombines TRBV7-6 with TRBJ2-7; 8 bases map to TRBD2. The CDR3 length is 16 residues. The junction had 10 bases not matched to a gene; V was cut back by 5 bases and J by 1 base. CDR1 is SGHVS, CDR2 FNYEAQ, per germline. CDR3 in amino acids: CASSGRSGEGSYEQYF. In DNA, the CDR3 is TGTGCCAGCAGCGGACGTAGCGGGGAAGGTTCCTACGAGCAGTACTTC. The variable domain in full, completed from reference TRBV7-6 and TRBJ2-7, reads GAGVSQSPRYKVTKRGQDVALRCDPISGHVSLYWYRQALGQGPEFLTYFNYEAQQDKSGLPNDRFSAERPEGSISTLTIQRTEQRDSAMYRCASSGRSGEGSYEQYFGPGTRLTVT.

The chain combines TRBV19 with TRBJ2-1, with D possibly TRBD1 on 6 matching bases. The CDR3 has 16 amino acids. Germline assignment: CDR1 LNHDA and CDR2 SQIVND (reference sequence). The V and J ends lost 6 bases and 5 bases respectively, with 20 bases between them. CDR3 coding DNA: TGTGCCAGTAGGCCCAGGGGCAGGGTGCACCACAATGAGCAGTTCTTC. Protein sequence: CASRPRGRVHHNEQFF. Looking up the rest from reference TRBV19 and TRBJ2-1 gives the full variable domain: DGGITQSPKYLFRKEGQNVTLSCEQNLNHDAMYWYRQDPGQGLRLIYYSQIVNDFQKGDIAEGYSVSREKKESFPLTVTSAQKNPTAFYLCASRPRGRVHHNEQFFGPGTRLTVL.

V usage is TRBV30 and J usage is TRBJ1-6; perhaps TRBD1 as D (6 bases). The V and J ends lost 5 bases and 9 bases respectively, with 14 bases between them. Per germline, CDR1 GTSNPN and CDR2 SVGIG (reference sequence). The CDR3 is made up of 13 amino acids. CDR3 nucleotides: TGTGCCTGGGGGCAGGGGTTACCTTCACCCCTCCACTTT. Its protein is CAWGQGLPSPLHF. The full variable domain, completed using reference TRBV30 and TRBJ1-6, is SQTIHQWPATLVQPVGSPLSLECTVEGTSNPNLYWYRQAAGRGLQLLFYSVGIGQISSEVPQNLSASRPQDRQFILSSKKLLLSDSGFYLCAWGQGLPSPLHFGNGTRLTVT.

This sequence joins TRBV10-3 and TRBJ1-2; D is perhaps TRBD1 (6 bases). Trimming removed 11 bases at V and 4 bases at J, with 14 bases between. The CDR3 sequence is 12 residues long. Germline V gene sequence: CDR1 ENHRY, CDR2 SYGVKD. CDR3 bases: TGTGCCGCGACAGGTTTTGGCTATGGCTACACCTTC. Translating it yields CAATGFGYGYTF.

V gene TRBV18 combines with J gene TRBJ2-5, with 10 bases lining up with TRBD1. The trim removed 2 bases at V and 3 bases at J, leaving 0 bases unmatched. Germline CDR1 is KGHSH and CDR2 is LQKENI. The CDR3 has 14 residues. This CDR3 is CASSPGTGEETQYF. As DNA, the CDR3 is TGTGCCAGCTCACCAGGGACAGGGGAAGAGACCCAGTACTTC.

The V and J genes are TRBV14 and TRBJ1-4; no reliable D call. The CDR3 consists of 16 residues. The V end was cut by 0 bases, the J end by 7 bases, with 15 bases between. CDR1 and CDR2 from the germline V gene are SGHDN and FVKESK. CDR3 sequence reads: CASSQESSALSEKLFF. CDR3 sequence (DNA): TGTGCCAGCAGCCAAGAGTCCAGCGCCCTGTCTGAAAAACTGTTTTTT.

This clone was observed a handful of times. The V and J genes are TRBV4-1 and TRBJ2-7, with 8 bases that match TRBD1. This CDR3 contains 16 residues. J was trimmed by 4 bases and V by 1 base; bases with no gene match: 9. Looked up from germline, CDR1 is MGHRA and CDR2 is YSYEKL. The CDR3 coding sequence is TGCGCCAGCAGCCAAGGGGGCCGGACAGGGACATACGAGCAGTACTTC. Its protein is CASSQGGRTGTYEQYF.

This clone was picked up one time. The chain joins TRBV5-1 to TRBJ1-1; tentatively, D is TRBD1 (5 bases). There are 14 residues in the CDR3. In germline, CDR1 is SGHRS, CDR2 YFSETQ. V lost 7 bases and J lost 2, with 15 bases in between. CDR3: CASHWGGTNTEAFF. CDR3 DNA sequence: TGCGCCAGCCACTGGGGGGGTACAAACACTGAAGCTTTCTTT. Variable domain in full (rest from reference TRBV5-1 and TRBJ1-1): KAGVTQTPRYLIKTRGQQVTLSCSPISGHRSVSWYQQTPGQGLQFLFEYFSETQRNKGNFPGRFSGRQFSNSRSEMNVSTLELGDSALYLCASHWGGTNTEAFFGQGTRLTVV.

This chain connects TRBV30 to TRBJ1-1, with D possibly being TRBD1 (6 bases). This CDR3 region has 14 residues. The V gene lost 4 bases and the J gene lost 2 bases, with 14 bases spanning the gap. Germline V lookup: CDR1 GTSNPN, CDR2 SVGIG (reference sequence). Written as DNA, the CDR3 is TGTGCCTGGACTAGGACAGACTTTAACACTGAAGCTTTCTTT. Translating it yields CAWTRTDFNTEAFF.

Here the CDR3 DNA reads TGTGCCAGCTCACCCTTAGGAGGGACCAAAAACATTCAGTACTTC. Its protein product is CASSPLGGTKNIQYF. The genes are TRBV18 and TRBJ2-4; maybe TRBD2 (6 bases). Germline V gives CDR1 KGHSH, CDR2 LQKENI. The length of the CDR3 is 15 residues. With 3 bases removed from V and 2 bases from J, the gap between germline ends came to 11 bases.

This chain connects TRBV28 to TRBJ1-3; D remains unclear. Germline V gene sequence: CDR1 MDHEN, CDR2 SYDVKM. This CDR3 spans 17 amino acids. V gave up 7 bases and J gave up 7 bases, with 26 bases separating them. The CDR3 DNA is TGTGCCAGCACCTCACCCCCCCGACGGCTTTCGGGGAACACCATATATTTT. Protein product: CASTSPPRRLSGNTIYF.

This sequence joins TRBV7-8 and TRBJ2-1, with 7 bases lining up with TRBD1. The germline V gene encodes CDR1 SGHVS and CDR2 FQNEAQ. V shed 2 bases and J 8 bases; nucleotides not matched to a gene: 9. This CDR3 is 15 amino acids long. The chain's CDR3 is CASSLIRQGSDEQFF. CDR3 DNA sequence: TGTGCCAGCAGCTTAATCCGACAGGGATCGGATGAGCAGTTCTTC.

The chain uses TRBV29-1 and TRBJ1-5, with 9 bases identical to TRBD1. CDR1 is SQVTM and CDR2 is ANQGSEA in the germline V gene. Trimming at V came to 5 bases and at J to 6 bases, leaving 5 bases not matched to a gene. The CDR3 spans 13 residues. CDR3 nucleotides: TGCAGCGTTAACACAGGGGGCGGTCAGCCCCAGCATTTT. Protein product: CSVNTGGGQPQHF.

The CDR3 here is CASRERLAGYYEQYF. For the CDR3, the DNA is TGTGCCAGTAGAGAACGACTAGCGGGATACTACGAGCAGTACTTC. This chain connects TRBV19 to TRBJ2-7, with 11 nucleotides matching TRBD2. The junction had 7 bases not matched to a gene; V was cut back by 6 bases and J by 3 bases. CDR1 LNHDA and CDR2 SQIVND come from the germline V gene (reference sequence). The CDR3 has 15 residues.

This clone was recorded only once. The chain recombines TRBV20-1 with TRBJ1-2; 7 positions match TRBD1. CDR1 and CDR2 from the germline V gene are DFQATT and SNEGSKA (reference sequence). This CDR3 spans 11 amino acids. Trimming removed 5 bases from V and 6 bases from J; junction bases left unmatched: 3. The CDR3 DNA sequence: TGCAGTGCTGGGACAGTCCATGGCTACACCTTC. Amino acid sequence: CSAGTVHGYTF.

The CDR3 region is CASSATGAPGELFF. The CDR3 bases are TGTGCCAGCAGCGCTACAGGGGCTCCCGGGGAGCTGTTTTTT. The chain joins TRBV9 to TRBJ2-2; 7 nucleotides match TRBD1. This CDR3 has 14 residues. V was pared by 3 bases and J by 6 bases, with 5 bases of the junction left unmatched. Germline CDR1 is SGDLS and CDR2 is YYNGEE.

The chain employs TRBV9 and TRBJ2-4; 7 bases are a match to TRBD2. In germline, CDR1 is SGDLS, CDR2 YYNGEE. With 0 bases clipped from V and 8 bases from J, the junction kept 2 bases outside the gene matches. This CDR3 spans 13 amino acids. The CDR3 here is CASSVGAGDIQYF. CDR3 nucleotides: TGTGCCAGCAGCGTAGGTGCGGGGGACATTCAGTACTTC.

The chain has TRBV4-1 and TRBJ2-7; 9 positions agree with TRBD1. The length of the CDR3 is 16 residues. Germline assignment: CDR1 MGHRA and CDR2 YSYEKL. V lost 0 bases, J lost 6 bases, and 9 bases stayed unmatched. For the CDR3, the DNA is TGCGCCAGCAGCCAAGATAACCGGGACAGGGACGGCGAGCAGTACTTC. Translating gives CASSQDNRDRDGEQYF.

This clone was seen once. The rearrangement links TRBV6-5 to TRBJ2-5, with D possibly being TRBD2 (5 bases). Trimming pared 2 bases from V and 5 bases from J, leaving 18 bases between. Germline CDR1 and CDR2: MNHEY and SVGAGI. This CDR3 has 16 residues. The CDR3: CASSYGAAATGETQYF. The CDR3 DNA reads TGTGCCAGCAGTTACGGAGCGGCAGCAACGGGGGAGACCCAGTACTTC.

The J gene is TRBJ2-6, the V gene TRBV29-1; D unclear. The CDR3 has 13 residues. Germline V gene lookup returns CDR1 SQVTM and CDR2 ANQGSEA. Trimming shortened V by 7 bases and J by 2 bases, and 9 bases separated the two germline ends. Here the CDR3 reads CSAGLPGANVLTF. CDR3 coding DNA: TGCAGCGCCGGTCTCCCTGGGGCCAACGTCCTGACTTTC.

The chain has TRBV2 and TRBJ1-1; 9 nucleotides line up with TRBD1. Looked up from germline, CDR1 is SNHLY and CDR2 is FYNNEI. J lost 3 bases, V lost 9 bases, and 11 bases had no gene match. The CDR3 spans 15 residues. The CDR3 DNA follows: TGTGCCAGGAACAGGGGGCCTTCGGTGGACACTGAAGCTTTCTTT. Translated, it gives CARNRGPSVDTEAFF.

The V and J genes are TRBV30 and TRBJ1-2; a weak D match, TRBD1 (5 bases). Per the germline V gene, CDR1 is GTSNPN and CDR2 is SVGIG (reference sequence). The CDR3 contains 11 residues. CDR3 protein: CAEGRNYGYTF. CDR3 DNA: TGTGCGGAGGGACGCAACTATGGCTACACCTTC. Together with reference TRBV30 and TRBJ1-2, the CDR3 gives the full variable domain: SQTIHQWPATLVQPVGSPLSLECTVEGTSNPNLYWYRQAAGRGLQLLFYSVGIGQISSEVPQNLSASRPQDRQFILSSKKLLLSDSGFYLCAEGRNYGYTFGSGTRLTVV.

The chain recombines TRBV4-2 with TRBJ2-1; D is perhaps TRBD2 (5 bases). Germline V gene lookup returns CDR1 LGHNA and CDR2 YNFKEQ. CDR3 size: 12 residues. Trimming removed 6 bases from V and 3 bases from J, with 6 bases in between. CDR3 in amino acids: CASRGSYNEQFF. CDR3 coding DNA: TGTGCCAGCAGGGGGAGCTACAATGAGCAGTTCTTC.

This chain links TRBV2 with TRBJ1-1; 9 nucleotides align to TRBD1. Germline CDR1 and CDR2: SNHLY and FYNNEI. J lost 3 bases, V lost 1 base, and 6 bases had no gene match. The CDR3 has 16 residues. This CDR3 reads CASSEVGNRGHTEAFF. CDR3 nucleotide sequence: TGTGCCAGCAGTGAAGTCGGGAACAGGGGGCACACTGAAGCTTTCTTT.

This rearrangement joins TRBV11-2 to TRBJ1-4, with D uncertain. The length of the CDR3 is 15 residues. Trimming took 7 bases from V and 5 from J, leaving 17 bases between them. Germline-derived CDR1 and CDR2 are SGHAT and FQNNGV. The CDR3 spells CASTYRSTWNEKLFF. The DNA for the CDR3 is TGTGCCAGCACCTACCGTTCAACCTGGAATGAAAAACTGTTTTTT.